This entry lists 28 T cell receptor beta chains sequenced from one sample in a study of shared clonotypes between healthy human individuals. Repertoires were generated with immunoSEQ multiplex PCR, while TCRdb's copy carries only in-frame clones and drops some. The repertoire has over 1.5 million clones, roughly 98% of them found once; the top ten carry roughly 0.42%. The specimen was naive CD4+ T cells sorted from blood. Documented subset: CD45RA+ positively selected. These receptors all come from a young man in good health.

This sequence joins TRBV7-2 and TRBJ1-2, with D uncertain. CDR1 is SGHTA, CDR2 FQGNSA, per germline. The CDR3 consists of 14 residues. The ends were cut back, 4 bases at V and 2 bases at J, with 11 bases in the middle. The CDR3 nucleotides are TGTGCCAGCAGCTCGGCGGACGTCAACTATGGCTACACCTTC. As protein: CASSSADVNYGYTF.

The chain joins TRBV7-3 to TRBJ2-6; tentatively, D is TRBD1 (6 bases). Germline CDR1 SGHTA, CDR2 FQGTGA. This CDR3 comprises 16 residues. Trimming pared 5 bases from V and 4 bases from J, leaving 15 bases between. The CDR3 nucleotides are TGTGCCAGCAGCCTTCCCGGGACATTCGGGGCCAACGTCCTGACTTTC. This sequence encodes CASSLPGTFGANVLTF.

V usage is TRBV18 and J usage is TRBJ1-1; the match to TRBD1 covers 7 bases. Germline V gene sequence: CDR1 KGHSH, CDR2 LQKENI. J was trimmed by 0 bases and V by 2 bases; bases with no gene match: 9. The CDR3 has 17 residues. This CDR3 is CASSPIGTASMNTEAFF. The CDR3 region has the DNA TGTGCCAGCTCACCAATTGGGACAGCCTCAATGAACACTGAAGCTTTCTTT.

The chain is built from TRBV27 and TRBJ2-5; D perhaps matches TRBD2 (6 bases). Trimming pared 6 bases from V and 5 bases from J, leaving 22 bases between. There are 16 residues in the CDR3. The germline V gene has CDR1 MNHEY and CDR2 SMNVEV (reference sequence). CDR3 DNA sequence: TGTGCCAGCAGCTCCTACCGACTAGGAACCCCGGAGACCCAGTACTTC. It specifies CASSSYRLGTPETQYF.

In its sample, this clone was seen once. The chain recombines TRBV6-5 with TRBJ2-1; D is possibly TRBD2 (5 bases). V lost 8 bases, J lost 8 bases, and 22 bases lay in between. Germline V gene data show CDR1 as MNHEY and CDR2 as SVGAGI. The CDR3 extends over 15 amino acids. CDR3 loop: CASGHLLTSGDEQFF. CDR3 DNA: TGTGCCAGCGGTCACCTATTGACCAGCGGCGATGAGCAGTTCTTC.

CDR3 DNA sequence: TGTGCCAGCAGCTTGGACGTGATAGAGACCCAGTACTTC. Translated: CASSLDVIETQYF. This chain links TRBV5-5 with TRBJ2-5, with no clear D. Trimming removed 0 bases at V and 4 bases at J, with 7 bases between. Germline values: CDR1 SGHKS, CDR2 YYEKEE (reference sequence). There are 13 residues in the CDR3.

The chain joins TRBV5-1 to TRBJ2-7, with D perhaps being TRBD1 or TRBD2 (6 bases each). Per the germline V gene, CDR1 is SGHRS and CDR2 is YFSETQ. This CDR3 is 14 amino acids long. The germline V and J ends were trimmed by 3 bases and 6 bases, with 16 bases remaining between them. Here the CDR3 DNA reads TGCGCCAGCAGCTCGGCGGGACAACAGGGCGAGCAGTACTTC. This sequence encodes CASSSAGQQGEQYF.

The rearrangement uses TRBV10-2 and TRBJ1-2; 8 bases match TRBD1. In germline, CDR1 is WSHSY, CDR2 SAAADI. Trimming removed 2 bases from V and 6 bases from J; junction bases left unmatched: 8. The CDR3 is made up of 15 amino acids. This chain's CDR3 is CASSEPPATGDGYTF. CDR3 bases: TGCGCCAGCAGTGAGCCCCCTGCGACAGGGGATGGCTACACCTTC.

The V call is TRBV4-2, the J call TRBJ2-1; 10 bases agree with TRBD2. Losses at the gene ends were 0 bases for V and 4 bases for J; bases not matched to a gene: 9. The CDR3 sequence is 18 residues long. Germline values: CDR1 LGHNA, CDR2 YNFKEQ. The CDR3 nucleotides are TGTGCCAGCAGCCAAGATACCCTAGCGGGAGTAGGGTACAATGAGCAGTTCTTC. Its translation: CASSQDTLAGVGYNEQFF.

The J gene is TRBJ1-1, the V gene TRBV7-9, with D perhaps matching TRBD1 (5 bases). Trimming removed 8 bases at V and 0 bases at J, with 13 bases between. The CDR3 is made up of 14 amino acids. Germline V gene sequence: CDR1 SEHNR, CDR2 FQNEAQ (reference sequence). This chain's CDR3 is CASEFGTMNTEAFF. The CDR3 DNA sequence: TGTGCCAGCGAATTTGGGACCATGAACACTGAAGCTTTCTTT.

The V call is TRBV28, the J call TRBJ2-3, with D possibly TRBD1 on 5 matching bases. The CDR3 covers 14 residues. CDR1 and CDR2 from the germline V gene are MDHEN and SYDVKM. V lost 3 bases to trimming and J lost 2 bases, with 9 bases between them. The DNA of the CDR3 is TGTGCCAGCAGTTTCCCCAGGGACACAGATACGCAGTATTTT. It yields the protein CASSFPRDTDTQYF.

The V gene is TRBV15, the J gene TRBJ2-5; a weak D match, TRBD1 (6 bases). The CDR3 is 17 residues long. In germline, CDR1 is LNHNV, CDR2 YYDKDF (reference sequence). Between the trimmed V and J ends, which lost 3 bases and 0 bases, there was a span of 17 bases. The CDR3 loop is CATSRVRNRDNQETQYF. The CDR3 nucleotides read TGTGCCACCAGCAGGGTCCGGAATCGGGACAACCAAGAGACCCAGTACTTC.

The V call is TRBV7-9, the J call TRBJ2-1, with 12 bases lining up with TRBD2. CDR1 is SEHNR, CDR2 FQNEAQ, per germline (reference sequence). The CDR3 totals 17 residues. The junction had 8 bases not matched to a gene; V was cut back by 5 bases and J by 3 bases. The CDR3 nucleotides are TGTGCCAGCAGCGCGGCTAGCGGGAGGGCCTTCTACAATGAGCAGTTCTTC. Translation gives CASSAASGRAFYNEQFF. The variable domain in full, with the rest retrieved from reference TRBV7-9 and TRBJ2-1, is DTGVSQNPRHKITKRGQNVTFRCDPISEHNRLYWYRQTLGQGPEFLTYFQNEAQLEKSRLLSDRFSAERPKGSFSTLEIQRTEQGDSAMYLCASSAASGRAFYNEQFFGPGTRLTVL.

This clone has just a few counts. The V and J genes are TRBV9 and TRBJ2-1; D not certain. Between the trimmed V and J ends, which lost 3 bases and 0 bases, there was a span of 13 bases. The germline gives CDR1 SGDLS, CDR2 YYNGEE. The CDR3 consists of 16 residues. CDR3 DNA: TGTGCCAGCAGCGGTTATGCTCTTAGCTCCTACAATGAGCAGTTCTTC. Its protein product is CASSGYALSSYNEQFF.

This rearrangement joins TRBV27 to TRBJ1-1; TRBD1 aligns across 7 bases. With V trimmed by 7 bases and J by 11 bases, 10 bases remained unmatched. The germline V gene encodes CDR1 MNHEY and CDR2 SMNVEV (reference sequence). This CDR3 region has 12 residues. The CDR3 protein is CASTTKGARAFF. The DNA of the CDR3 is TGTGCCAGCACAACAAAGGGGGCGCGGGCTTTCTTT.

The chain uses TRBV6-5 and TRBJ2-2; D remains unclear. V lost 2 bases and J 8 bases, leaving 6 bases between the germline ends. The CDR3 totals 12 residues. Per the germline V gene, CDR1 is MNHEY and CDR2 is SVGAGI. The CDR3 here is CASSYAGGELFF. The CDR3 nucleotides read TGTGCCAGCAGTTACGCCGGGGGGGAGCTGTTTTTT.

This clone has only one observation. The chain is built from TRBV6-1 and TRBJ1-1, with D unresolved. V dropped 3 bases and J dropped 5 bases, with 13 bases sitting between them. Germline CDR1 reads MNHNS; CDR2 reads SASEGT. This CDR3 region has 14 residues. The CDR3 is CASSERGPVTEAFF. The CDR3 DNA follows: TGTGCCAGCAGTGAGAGAGGACCAGTGACTGAAGCTTTCTTT.

This chain uses TRBV18 with TRBJ1-2, with 7 positions matching TRBD1. The CDR3 length is 15 residues. Trimming took 6 bases from V and 4 from J; bases not matched to a gene: 11. In germline, CDR1 is KGHSH, CDR2 LQKENI. The CDR3 region has the DNA TGTGCCAGCTCTCTTCGTTCAGGGGGAGTCTATGGCTACACCTTC. This codes for CASSLRSGGVYGYTF.

The chain links TRBV11-2 to TRBJ2-1; D might be TRBD1 (5 bases). CDR1 and CDR2 from the germline V gene are SGHAT and FQNNGV. The CDR3 runs 15 residues. V was shortened by 7 bases and J by 5 bases, with 18 bases between the two germline ends. CDR3 in amino acids: CASTPWGSRDNEQFF. CDR3 nucleotides: TGTGCCAGCACCCCGTGGGGCAGTCGGGACAATGAGCAGTTCTTC.

This clone came up once. This chain joins TRBV10-3 and TRBJ2-7; TRBD1 agrees at 7 bases. The CDR3 spans 13 residues. Trimming cost V 10 bases and J 3 bases; bases outside gene matches: 9. Germline V gives CDR1 ENHRY, CDR2 SYGVKD. The CDR3 nucleotides read TGTGCCACCCACTTTCCAGGGGGCTACGAGCAGTACTTC. It translates to CATHFPGGYEQYF.

As for this clone: In the same sample, other DNA sequences code for this CDR3. The CDR3: CASSPEGNQPQHF. The DNA for the CDR3 is TGCGCCAGCAGCCCGGAAGGGAATCAGCCCCAGCATTTT. V usage is TRBV5-1 and J usage is TRBJ1-5; D call uncertain. Germline-derived CDR1 and CDR2 are SGHRS and YFSETQ. The CDR3 is 13 residues long. V was trimmed by 4 bases and J by 4 bases, leaving 9 bases between them. The full variable domain, in which reference TRBV5-1 and TRBJ1-5 provide the parts outside the CDR3, is KAGVTQTPRYLIKTRGQQVTLSCSPISGHRSVSWYQQTPGQGLQFLFEYFSETQRNKGNFPGRFSGRQFSNSRSEMNVSTLELGDSALYLCASSPEGNQPQHFGDGTRLSIL.

The chain employs TRBV27 and TRBJ2-1; D possibly corresponds to TRBD1 (5 bases). The CDR3 loop spans 14 amino acids. The V and J ends lost 6 bases and 4 bases respectively, with 13 bases between them. Per the germline V gene, CDR1 is MNHEY and CDR2 is SMNVEV (reference sequence). The CDR3 protein is CASSRQGSYNEQFF. CDR3 coding DNA: TGTGCCAGCAGCCGGCAGGGTTCATACAATGAGCAGTTCTTC.

The chain links TRBV10-3 to TRBJ2-1, with D uncertain. Germline-derived CDR1 and CDR2 are ENHRY and SYGVKD. V shed 2 bases and J shed 5 bases, with 13 bases lying between them. CDR3 length: 15 residues. The CDR3 coding sequence is TGTGCCATCAGTGAGGATAGGACCCATGACAATGAGCAGTTCTTC. It translates to CAISEDRTHDNEQFF.

J is TRBJ2-6 and V is TRBV5-5; possibly TRBD1 for D (5 bases). Deletions cut 2 bases from V and 3 bases from J, with 15 bases between. This CDR3 has 17 residues. The germline V gene has CDR1 SGHKS and CDR2 YYEKEE (reference sequence). The CDR3 here is CASSLIGQGYGANVLTF. CDR3 nucleotides: TGTGCCAGCAGCTTAATAGGGCAGGGTTATGGGGCCAACGTCCTGACTTTC.

The chain combines TRBV7-9 with TRBJ2-5; 12 bases fit TRBD1. Germline CDR1 and CDR2: SEHNR and FQNEAQ (reference sequence). The CDR3 runs to 16 residues. The junction had 5 bases not matched to a gene; V was cut back by 5 bases and J by 1 base. The DNA for the CDR3 is TGTGCCAGCAGCGGGGGACAGGGGGCGCGCCAAGAGACCCAGTACTTC. This sequence encodes CASSGGQGARQETQYF.

The gene calls are TRBV5-1 and TRBJ2-7, with a weak D call TRBD1 (5 bases). V dropped 0 bases and J dropped 7 bases, with 8 bases sitting between them. The germline gives CDR1 SGHRS, CDR2 YFSETQ. The CDR3 is 12 amino acids. CDR3 nucleotide sequence: TGCGCCAGCAGCTTGGGGGCAGGGGAGCAGTACTTC. Translated, it gives CASSLGAGEQYF.

This sequence joins TRBV4-3 and TRBJ1-1, with a tentative D call TRBD1 (6 bases). V was pared by 1 base and J by 4 bases, with 10 bases between. This CDR3 is built from 14 residues. Germline CDR1 and CDR2: LGHNA and YSLEER. This chain's CDR3 is CASSQGQAGTEAFF. The CDR3 DNA reads TGCGCCAGCAGCCAAGGACAGGCGGGCACTGAAGCTTTCTTT.

This chain joins TRBV5-1 and TRBJ2-1; D is unresolved. Germline V gene lookup returns CDR1 SGHRS and CDR2 YFSETQ. The CDR3 has 12 residues. Trimming cost V 0 bases and J 11 bases, with 9 bases left between them. The CDR3 bases are TGCGCCAGCAGCTTGGGGGCAGGTAAGCAGTTCTTC. Its protein is CASSLGAGKQFF.